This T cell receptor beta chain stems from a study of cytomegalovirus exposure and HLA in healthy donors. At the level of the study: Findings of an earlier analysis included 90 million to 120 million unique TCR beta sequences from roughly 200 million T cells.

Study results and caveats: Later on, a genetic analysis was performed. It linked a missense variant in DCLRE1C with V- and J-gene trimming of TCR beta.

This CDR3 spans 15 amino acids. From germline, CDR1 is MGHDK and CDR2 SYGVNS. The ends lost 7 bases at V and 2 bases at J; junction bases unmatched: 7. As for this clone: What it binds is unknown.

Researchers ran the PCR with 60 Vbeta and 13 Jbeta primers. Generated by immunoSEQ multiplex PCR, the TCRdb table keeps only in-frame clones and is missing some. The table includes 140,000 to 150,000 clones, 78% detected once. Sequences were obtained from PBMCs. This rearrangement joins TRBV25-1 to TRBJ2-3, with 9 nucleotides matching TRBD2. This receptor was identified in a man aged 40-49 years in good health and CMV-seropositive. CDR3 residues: CASTESGRTTDTQYF. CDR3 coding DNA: TGTGCCAGCACCGAAAGCGGGAGGACCACAGATACGCAGTATTTT.